One and the same sample provided the 26 T cell receptor beta chains below, sequenced in a study of blood T cell repertoires in COVID-19. TCRdb keeps only in-frame clones here, not all; method: immunoSEQ multiplex PCR. This sample carries about 340,000 clones, over 70% of them seen once, and the ten largest clones take approximately 3%. Sample: peripheral blood. These receptors were collected from a man aged 25-45 years with active or convalescent COVID-19.

J is TRBJ1-1 and V is TRBV11-2, with 8 bases that match TRBD1. With V trimmed by 3 bases and J by 5 bases, 20 bases remained unmatched. This CDR3 spans 19 amino acids. The V gene's germline CDR1 is SGHAT and CDR2 FQNNGV. The CDR3 spells CASSFDRGPGWGTRTEAFF. CDR3 DNA sequence: TGTGCCAGCAGCTTTGACAGGGGACCAGGTTGGGGAACCAGAACTGAAGCTTTCTTT. Variable domain in full (rest from reference TRBV11-2 and TRBJ1-1): EAGVAQSPRYKIIEKRQSVAFWCNPISGHATLYWYQQILGQGPKLLIQFQNNGVVDDSQLPKDRFSAERLKGVDSTLKIQPAKLEDSAVYLCASSFDRGPGWGTRTEAFFGQGTRLTVV.

CDR3 sequence: CASSSLEEASYNSPLHF. Written as DNA, the CDR3 is TGTGCCAGCAGCTCTTTGGAGGAAGCCTCCTATAATTCACCCCTCCACTTT. The chain carries TRBV11-3 and TRBJ1-6; no reliable D call. The ends were cut back, 4 bases at V and 0 bases at J, with 13 bases in the middle. The CDR3 has 17 amino acids. Germline CDR1 is SGHNT and CDR2 is YENEEA.

This chain connects TRBV13 to TRBJ1-6; D not resolved. The CDR3 runs 12 residues. Germline V gene lookup returns CDR1 PRHDT and CDR2 FYEKMQ (reference sequence). V lost 3 bases and J 10 bases, leaving 7 bases between the germline ends. The CDR3 spells CASSLRVSPLHF. DNA of the CDR3: TGTGCCAGCAGCTTGCGGGTGTCACCCCTCCACTTT.

The gene calls are TRBV14 and TRBJ1-6; no clear D gene. This CDR3 spans 11 amino acids. Germline CDR1 SGHDN, CDR2 FVKESK. V lost 4 bases and J lost 9, with 4 bases in between. DNA for the CDR3: TGTGCCAGCAGCCCCGGTTCACCCCTCCACTTT. Its protein is CASSPGSPLHF.

The chain employs TRBV29-1 and TRBJ1-3; TRBD1 aligns across 7 bases. The CDR3 has 15 amino acids. CDR1 is SQVTM, CDR2 ANQGSEA, per germline. The V gene end was trimmed by 7 bases and the J gene end by 0 bases; junction bases not matched to a gene: 9. The chain's CDR3 is CSADLDRRSGNTIYF. The CDR3, as DNA: TGCAGCGCAGACCTGGACAGGCGCTCTGGAAACACCATATATTTT.

The gene calls are TRBV5-1 and TRBJ1-4; D gene ambiguous. The CDR3 runs 13 residues. Germline V lookup: CDR1 SGHRS, CDR2 YFSETQ. V was clipped by 3 bases and J by 6 bases, with 9 bases between them. CDR3 DNA: TGCGCCAGCAGCTCCCGGCGGGATGAAAAACTGTTTTTT. Translation: CASSSRRDEKLFF.

The V gene is TRBV19, the J gene TRBJ2-7, with D possibly being TRBD2 (5 bases). Germline assignment: CDR1 LNHDA and CDR2 SQIVND (reference sequence). The CDR3 loop spans 11 amino acids. V was pared by 6 bases and J by 6 bases, with 9 bases between. CDR3 DNA sequence: TGTGCCAGTAGCCTAGCCGGCGAGCAGTACTTC. Residues: CASSLAGEQYF.

The J gene is TRBJ1-6, the V gene TRBV6-6, with 9 bases aligning to TRBD1. Germline values: CDR1 MNHNY, CDR2 SVGAGI (reference sequence). The CDR3 consists of 16 residues. V shed 2 bases, J shed 10 bases, and the junction held 9 bases outside the gene matches. Here the CDR3 DNA reads TGTGCCAGCAGTTACACTCCGGGACAGGGTGTATCACCCCTCCACTTT. Encoded protein: CASSYTPGQGVSPLHF.

The chain uses TRBV6-5 and TRBJ1-5, with D unresolved. Trimming stripped 0 bases from V and 7 bases from J, with 10 bases between. Germline CDR1 reads MNHEY; CDR2 reads SVGAGI. CDR3 length equals 14 residues. CDR3 in amino acids: CASSYSRQEQPQHF. The CDR3 nucleotides are TGTGCCAGCAGTTACTCTAGGCAGGAACAGCCCCAGCATTTT.

This clone was observed a few times. The chain employs TRBV7-2 and TRBJ1-6, with D maybe TRBD1 (6 bases). V lost 1 base and J lost 7, with 14 bases in between. Per the germline V gene, CDR1 is SGHTA and CDR2 is FQGNSA. The length of the CDR3 is 16 residues. The CDR3 loop is CASSLDYRQGNSPLHF. CDR3 coding DNA: TGTGCCAGCAGCTTAGACTACCGGCAGGGGAATTCACCCCTCCACTTT.

This sequence joins TRBV28 and TRBJ2-1; 9 nucleotides align to TRBD2. The length of the CDR3 is 14 residues. The germline CDR1 and CDR2 sequences are MDHEN and SYDVKM. After removal of 4 bases from V and 15 bases from J, the junction contained 13 bases not matched to a gene. The CDR3 spells CASSSGGLALGRFF. In DNA form, the CDR3 reads TGTGCCAGCAGTTCCGGGGGACTAGCCCTCGGTCGGTTCTTC.

The chain has TRBV24-1 and TRBJ1-1; 7 bases are shared with TRBD1. The CDR3 contains 13 residues. Trimming at V came to 8 bases and at J to 7 bases, leaving 9 bases not matched to a gene. The germline gives CDR1 KGHDR, CDR2 SFDVKD. CDR3 region: CATTSDRSDEAFF. In nucleotides, the CDR3 is TGTGCCACCACCTCGGACAGGAGCGATGAAGCTTTCTTT.

The chain carries TRBV5-4 and TRBJ2-7; maybe TRBD2 (5 bases). Per germline, CDR1 SGHNT and CDR2 YYREEE (reference sequence). This CDR3 is built from 13 residues. The germline V and J ends were trimmed by 1 base and 5 bases, with 10 bases remaining between them. The CDR3 sequence is CASSLRGVHEQYF. The CDR3, as DNA: TGTGCCAGCAGCTTGCGGGGAGTCCACGAGCAGTACTTC.

The chain uses TRBV5-1 and TRBJ2-1, with 8 bases fitting TRBD2. Per the germline V gene, CDR1 is SGHRS and CDR2 is YFSETQ. CDR3 size: 16 residues. The V gene end was trimmed by 7 bases and the J gene end by 5 bases; junction bases not matched to a gene: 14. CDR3 coding DNA: TGCGCCAGCCGCACTTCCTGGTCGGGAGGGAACAATGAGCAGTTCTTC. Translating it yields CASRTSWSGGNNEQFF.

This clone was recorded a few times. The gene calls are TRBV9 and TRBJ1-4; D perhaps matches TRBD1 (6 bases). Germline V gives CDR1 SGDLS, CDR2 YYNGEE. V lost 0 bases, J lost 10 bases, and 22 bases lay in between. The CDR3 totals 17 residues. This CDR3 reads CASSVGQQGGKDGKLFF. The DNA for the CDR3 is TGTGCCAGCAGCGTAGGGCAACAGGGAGGGAAGGATGGAAAACTGTTTTTT.

The genes are TRBV4-1 and TRBJ1-4, with D possibly being TRBD1 (5 bases). The V end lost 10 bases, the J end lost 0 bases, and 15 bases lay between the germline ends. The CDR3 loop spans 15 amino acids. Germline V gene lookup returns CDR1 MGHRA and CDR2 YSYEKL. CDR3 region: CATRRGPPTNEKLFF. The CDR3 DNA follows: TGCGCCACCCGTAGGGGCCCTCCAACTAATGAAAAACTGTTTTTT.

This chain joins TRBV7-2 and TRBJ1-2, with D possibly matching TRBD1 (6 bases). The CDR3 runs to 14 residues. V shed 2 bases and J shed 8 bases, with 15 bases lying between them. Looked up from germline, CDR1 is SGHTA and CDR2 is FQGNSA. The CDR3 nucleotides read TGTGCCAGCAGCTTATTCCGATCAGGGGACGGCTACACCTTC. Translation: CASSLFRSGDGYTF. The full variable domain, rest sourced from reference TRBV7-2 and TRBJ1-2, is GAGVSQSPSNKVTEKGKDVELRCDPISGHTALYWYRQSLGQGLEFLIYFQGNSAPDKSGLPSDRFSAERTGGSVSTLTIQRTQQEDSAVYLCASSLFRSGDGYTFGSGTRLTVV.

This clone has a single count. The V and J genes are TRBV4-1 and TRBJ2-6; D possibly corresponds to TRBD2 (6 bases). Germline loops: CDR1 MGHRA, CDR2 YSYEKL. The CDR3 is 20 residues long. V gave up 0 bases and J gave up 0 bases, with 18 bases separating them. The CDR3: CASSQEGGGSGYSGANVLTF. CDR3 bases: TGCGCCAGCAGCCAAGAGGGAGGAGGAAGCGGGTACTCTGGGGCCAACGTCCTGACTTTC.

The chain has TRBV28 and TRBJ1-3; D might be TRBD1 (6 bases). V lost 5 bases to trimming and J lost 6 bases, with 23 bases between them. CDR1 is MDHEN and CDR2 is SYDVKM in the germline V gene. This CDR3 region has 17 residues. CDR3 region: CASSENRQAISENTIYF. The DNA for the CDR3 is TGTGCCAGCAGTGAGAATCGACAGGCGATCAGTGAAAACACCATATATTTT.

CDR3 sequence reads: CASSHLAGGDEQFF. As DNA, the CDR3 is TGTGCCAGCAGCCACCTAGCGGGGGGAGATGAGCAGTTCTTC. The V and J genes are TRBV3-1 (or the pseudogene TRBV3-2) and TRBJ2-1; 11 bases are a match to TRBD2. V lost 3 bases, J lost 8 bases, and 3 bases stayed unmatched. CDR1 and CDR2 (germline): LGHDT, YNNKEL (reference sequence). The CDR3 sequence is 14 residues long.

This clone occurred a few times. The rearrangement links TRBV9 to TRBJ1-3; D is undetermined. The ends were cut back, 3 bases at V and 1 base at J, with 20 bases in the middle. The CDR3 runs to 18 residues. Germline CDR1 reads SGDLS; CDR2 reads YYNGEE. CDR3 nucleotides: TGTGCCAGCAGCGGAGCCCACCGGATCGGGGATTCTGGAAACACCATATATTTT. Residues: CASSGAHRIGDSGNTIYF.

This clone was detected only once. The chain employs TRBV27 and TRBJ1-2; D not certain. CDR1 is MNHEY, CDR2 SMNVEV, per germline (reference sequence). Trimming stripped 5 bases from V and 4 bases from J, with 17 bases between. The CDR3 sequence is 15 residues long. The CDR3: CASSLLDAGSYGYTF. DNA of the CDR3: TGTGCCAGCAGTCTCTTGGATGCCGGGAGCTATGGCTACACCTTC.

The chain links TRBV30 to TRBJ1-2; 8 nucleotides align to TRBD1. CDR1 and CDR2 (germline): GTSNPN, SVGIG (reference sequence). V trimming: 0 bases; J trimming: 4 bases; junction bases outside the gene matches: 19. The CDR3 sequence is 19 residues long. The CDR3 DNA sequence: TGTGCCTGGAGTGTACAATACGGTGGGGCAGGGGGCCTTGGCTATGGCTACACCTTC. It is translated as CAWSVQYGGAGGLGYGYTF.

The chain joins TRBV27 to TRBJ1-2; maybe TRBD1 (5 bases). CDR1 and CDR2 from the germline V gene are MNHEY and SMNVEV (reference sequence). The CDR3 runs to 13 residues. V dropped 3 bases and J dropped 8 bases, with 13 bases sitting between them. CDR3: CASSLDTKRGYTF. For the CDR3, the DNA is TGTGCCAGCAGTTTGGACACCAAGCGCGGCTACACCTTC.

V usage is TRBV10-3 and J usage is TRBJ2-5, with TRBD2 identical over 7 bases. The V gene end was trimmed by 6 bases and the J gene end by 1 base; junction bases not matched to a gene: 5. There are 14 residues in the CDR3. Germline V gene sequence: CDR1 ENHRY, CDR2 SYGVKD. The CDR3 region has the DNA TGTGCCATCAGAGCGGGACGGGGCCAAGAGACCCAGTACTTC. Protein: CAIRAGRGQETQYF.

This rearrangement joins TRBV4-3 to TRBJ1-4; D is unclear. The CDR3 is 13 residues long. Germline CDR1 and CDR2: LGHNA and YSLEER. V was cut by 3 bases and J by 6 bases, with 8 bases left in between. CDR3 coding DNA: TGCGCCAGCAGCCAGGCCATGGATGAAAAACTGTTTTTT. Protein sequence: CASSQAMDEKLFF.